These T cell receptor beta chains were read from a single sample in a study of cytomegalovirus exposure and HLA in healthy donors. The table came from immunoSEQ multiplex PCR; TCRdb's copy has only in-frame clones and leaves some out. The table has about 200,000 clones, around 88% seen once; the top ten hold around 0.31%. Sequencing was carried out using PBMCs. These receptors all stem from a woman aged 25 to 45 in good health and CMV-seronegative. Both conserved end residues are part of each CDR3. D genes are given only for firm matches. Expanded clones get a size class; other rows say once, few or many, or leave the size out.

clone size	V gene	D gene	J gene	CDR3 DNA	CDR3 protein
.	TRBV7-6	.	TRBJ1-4	TGTGCCAGCAGCTTAAGTTCGGCAGGGGTTCACGAAAAACTGTTTTTT	CASSLSSAGVHEKLFF
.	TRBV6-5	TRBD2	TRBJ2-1	TGTGCCAGCAGTTTAGCGGGAGGTCTGGGGGGGCAGTTCTTC	CASSLAGGLGGQFF
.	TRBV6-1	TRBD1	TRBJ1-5	TGTGCCAGCAGTGAAGCCCCAGGGGGGAATCAGCCCCAGCATTTT	CASSEAPGGNQPQHF
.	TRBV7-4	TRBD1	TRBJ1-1	TGTGCCAGCAGTTCGGACAGGGTCCCCACTGAAGCTTTCTTT	CASSSDRVPTEAFF
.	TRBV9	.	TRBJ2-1	TGTGCCAGCAGCGCCAGGGGACACTACAATGAGCAGTTCTTC	CASSARGHYNEQFF
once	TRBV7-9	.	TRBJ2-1	TGTGCCAGCAGCCCCCGGGGTCGACTAGATAGCTACAATGAGCAGTTCTTC	CASSPRGRLDSYNEQFF
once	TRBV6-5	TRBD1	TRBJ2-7	TGTGCCAGCAGTTACTCCGGGACAGGGGAGCACGAGCAGTACTTC	CASSYSGTGEHEQYF
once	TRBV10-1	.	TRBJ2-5	TGCGCCAGCAGTGAAGGACAGTACCAAGAGACCCAGTACTTC	CASSEGQYQETQYF
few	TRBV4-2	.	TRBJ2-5	TGTGCCAGCAGCCAAGATGCGGTAGCACCAAATCTAGAGACCCAGTACTTC	CASSQDAVAPNLETQYF
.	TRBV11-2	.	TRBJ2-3	TGTGCCAGCAGGTCGGAGGGCACAGATACGCAGTATTTT	CASRSEGTDTQYF
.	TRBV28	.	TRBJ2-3	TGTGCCAGCAACCTTGCACAGGCTAGCACAGATACGCAGTATTTT	CASNLAQASTDTQYF
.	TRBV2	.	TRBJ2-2	TGTGCCAGCAGGATACCTGGCCAGGGGCCGCGAGGGGAGCTGTTTTTT	CASRIPGQGPRGELFF
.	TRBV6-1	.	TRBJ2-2	TGTGCCAGCAGCTTCGCAGGGGCGAACACCGGGGAGCTGTTTTTT	CASSFAGANTGELFF
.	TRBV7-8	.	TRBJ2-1	TGTGCCAGCATCCCTGGGCAGGGCTTGGACAATGAGCAGTTCTTC	CASIPGQGLDNEQFF
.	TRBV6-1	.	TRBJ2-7	TGTGCCAGGCCGCGGCAGGGGAACTACGAGCAGTACTTC	CARPRQGNYEQYF
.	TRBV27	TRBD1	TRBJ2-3	TGTGCCAGCAGTTACGGGACAGGGTGGGCAGATACGCAGTATTTT	CASSYGTGWADTQYF
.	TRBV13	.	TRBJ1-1	TGTGCCAGCAGCCCCAGAGGACTTCAGAACACTGAAGCTTTCTTT	CASSPRGLQNTEAFF
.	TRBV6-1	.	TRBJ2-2	TGTGCCAGCAGTGCTCGCGCCACGGCCGGGGAGCTGTTTTTT	CASSARATAGELFF
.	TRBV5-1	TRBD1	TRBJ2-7	TGCGCCAGCAGCCCCGGGACAGGGGTCTACGAGCAGTACTTC	CASSPGTGVYEQYF
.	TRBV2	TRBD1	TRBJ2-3	TGTGCCAGCGACGGACAGGGCCTTAGCACAGATACGCAGTATTTT	CASDGQGLSTDTQYF
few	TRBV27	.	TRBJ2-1	TGTGCCAGCAGTTTAGCAGTCTACAATGAGCAGTTCTTC	CASSLAVYNEQFF
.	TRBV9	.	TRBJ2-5	TGTGCCAGCAGCGTGGCCCGGGGGACCCAGTACTTC	CASSVARGTQYF
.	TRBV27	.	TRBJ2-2	TGTGCCAGCAGTTCCGCAACATGGGGGCGTTACAGCACCGGGGAGCTGTTTTTT	CASSSATWGRYSTGELFF
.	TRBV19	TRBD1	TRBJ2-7	TGTGCCAGTAGTCCCGGGACAGGGGCCGGGGGGACCTACGAGCAGTACTTC	CASSPGTGAGGTYEQYF
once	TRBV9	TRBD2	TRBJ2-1	TGTGCCAGCAGCGCCGGCGGGGGATATTACAATGAGCAGTTCTTC	CASSAGGGYYNEQFF
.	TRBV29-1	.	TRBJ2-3	TGCAGCGTTGAGACAGGCGATAGCCCGAATACGCAGTATTTT	CSVETGDSPNTQYF
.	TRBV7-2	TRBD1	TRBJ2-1	TGTGCCAGCAGCCCTCCGGGACAGCTGGGAGATGAGCAGTTCTTC	CASSPPGQLGDEQFF
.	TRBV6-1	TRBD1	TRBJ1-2	TGTGCCAGCAGTGGGGACAGGGCCGGTGGCTACACCTTC	CASSGDRAGGYTF
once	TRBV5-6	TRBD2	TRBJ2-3	TGTGCCAGCAGCCCCGTGGCGGGAGAGGCAGATACGCAGTATTTT	CASSPVAGEADTQYF
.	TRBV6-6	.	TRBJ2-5	TGTGCCAGCAGTCCCAGGGACTTCTCCGAGACCCAGTACTTC	CASSPRDFSETQYF
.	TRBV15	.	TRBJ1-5	TGTGCCACCAGCCCGGGGTCGAGCAATCAGCCCCAGCATTTT	CATSPGSSNQPQHF
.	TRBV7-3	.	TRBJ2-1	TGTGCCAGCAGCTTAGGCCCGACTGGTTACAATGAGCAGTTCTTC	CASSLGPTGYNEQFF
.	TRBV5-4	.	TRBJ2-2	TGTGCCAGCAGCTTGGGTCAGGGTGGAAGGGAGCTGTTTTTT	CASSLGQGGRELFF
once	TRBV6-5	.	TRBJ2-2	TGTGCCAGCAGTTCCTACACTAGAACGAACACCGGGGAGCTGTTTTTT	CASSSYTRTNTGELFF
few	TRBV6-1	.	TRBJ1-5	TGTGCCAGCAGTGCCTTGTGGCAGTATAGCAATCAGCCCCAGCATTTT	CASSALWQYSNQPQHF
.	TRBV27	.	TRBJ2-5	TGTGCCAGCAGTTCCCTCGGGGTCAAAGAGACCCAGTACTTC	CASSSLGVKETQYF
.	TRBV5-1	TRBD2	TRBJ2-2	TGCGCCAGCAGCTTGGTATCTAGCGGGGACACCGGGGAGCTGTTTTTT	CASSLVSSGDTGELFF
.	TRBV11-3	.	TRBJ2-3	TGTGCCAGCAGCTCAGGAGGGCCCCCAGATACGCAGTATTTT	CASSSGGPPDTQYF
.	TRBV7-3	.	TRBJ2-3	TGTGCCAGCAGCTTACAGGGAAGAGATACGCAGTATTTT	CASSLQGRDTQYF
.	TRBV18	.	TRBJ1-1	TGTGCCAGCTCACCAGGACAGTTGAACACTGAAGCTTTCTTT	CASSPGQLNTEAFF
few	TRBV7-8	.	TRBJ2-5	TGTGCCAGCAGCCCGGCTAGCCAAGAGACCCAGTACTTC	CASSPASQETQYF